These T cell receptor beta chains were read from a single sample in a study of patients and donors after allogeneic stem cell transplantation. In TCRdb, the RT-PCR reads were re-called with MiXCR into one record per CDR3 protein. The sample lists around 70,000 distinct CDR3 sequences, 26% seen once, with around 27% in the top ten. Sample: blood, either unsorted or a sorted T cell fraction (not recorded which). Every receptor here comes from a human donor who was either an allogeneic HSCT recipient or a stem cell or donor lymphocyte infusion donor (not recorded which). It is not recorded whose cells these are; they may come from a transplant donor. Each CDR3 is given with its conserved first and last residue. The D gene is left open where the match is weak. Not all rows give a size; the values are once, few, many and, for expanded clones, a class.

>-|few|TRBV29-1|TRBJ2-5
TGCAGCGTTGGAACCGGGTCAAAGACCCAGTACTTC
CSVGTGSKTQYF
>-|many|TRBV20-1|TRBJ1-2
TGCAGTGCTAGGGGCGACGTTTATGTGGGCGGCTACACCTTC
CSARGDVYVGGYTF
>-|few|TRBV29-1|TRBJ2-7
TGCAGCGTTGCTACAGGAGTCTCCTACGAGCAGTACTTC
CSVATGVSYEQYF
>TRBD2|-|TRBV24-1|TRBJ2-1
TGTGCCACCAGTGATCCTAGCGGGTCCCCCAATGAGCAGTTCTTC
CATSDPSGSPNEQFF
>-|few|TRBV3-1|TRBJ1-1
TGTGCCAGCAGCCCCCTCGGACGGGCATCCTCTGAAGCTTTCTTT
CASSPLGRASSEAFF
>TRBD1|few|TRBV15|TRBJ1-4
TGTGCCACCAGCAGAGGTTACAGGGGCTTCGGGAGATGGACTAATGAAAAACTGTTTTTT
CATSRGYRGFGRWTNEKLFF
>TRBD2|-|TRBV7-6|TRBJ2-7
TGTGCCAGCAGTCCCACGGGACTAACCCACGAGCAGTACTTC
CASSPTGLTHEQYF
>-|-|TRBV7-3|TRBJ2-7
TGTGCCAGCAGCGTAGGTAGCGGATCCTACGAGCAGTACTTC
CASSVGSGSYEQYF
>TRBD1|-|TRBV4-2|TRBJ2-7
TGTGCCAGCAGCCCAGGGACAGAGAGGTACGAGCAGTACTTC
CASSPGTERYEQYF
>TRBD1|-|TRBV10-3|TRBJ1-3
TGTGCCATCACCCAAGGACAGGAGCTATCTGGAAACACCATATATTTT
CAITQGQELSGNTIYF
>TRBD2|-|TRBV7-9|TRBJ2-5
TGTGCCAGCAGCTTAGCGTGGACTAGGGAAGAGACCCAGTACTTC
CASSLAWTREETQYF
>TRBD1|-|TRBV7-3|TRBJ1-6
TGTGCCAGCAGCTTAACGAACAGGGGATTCTCCTATAATTCACCCCTCCACTTT
CASSLTNRGFSYNSPLHF
>TRBD2|-|TRBV20-1|TRBJ2-7
TGCAGTGCTAGAGAGACTAGCGGGACCTACGAGCAGTACTTC
CSARETSGTYEQYF
>-|few|TRBV5-1|TRBJ1-2
TGCGCCAGCAGCTTGTCCCTAACAGGGCCTTCCTATGGCTACACCTTC
CASSLSLTGPSYGYTF
>-|-|TRBV21-1|TRBJ1-2
TGTGCCAGCAGCCCCCGATCGGGGAAGGGATTAGATGGCTACACCTTC
CASSPRSGKGLDGYTF
>-|-|TRBV5-1|TRBJ1-2
TGCGCCAGCAGCCCGTTGTGGCCGGGGCACTATGGCTACACCTTC
CASSPLWPGHYGYTF
>-|-|TRBV5-1|TRBJ2-1
TGCGCCAGCAGCTGGGGCAGGGTCGGGAAATCCTATGAGCAGTTCTTC
CASSWGRVGKSYEQFF
>-|-|TRBV23-1|TRBJ2-5
TGCGCCAGCAGATATCTCCCAAGGGGTTTGTGGTGCCAAGAGACCCAGTACTTC
CASRYLPRGLWCQETQYF
>-|few|TRBV27|TRBJ1-2
TGTGCCAGCAGTTTATTGGGGGAGAACTATGGCTACACCTTC
CASSLLGENYGYTF
>-|few|TRBV30|TRBJ1-1
TGTGCCTGGAGTCCAGCAGGGGCAAACACTGAAGCTTTCTTT
CAWSPAGANTEAFF
>-|-|TRBV6-2/TRBV6-3|TRBJ2-3
TGTGCCAGCAGTTTTTCCTCGACGGGGAGCACAGATACGCAGTATTTT
CASSFSSTGSTDTQYF
>-|few|TRBV4-2|TRBJ2-5
TGTGCCAGCAGCCAAGACTCCGGGATGACGGGGGAGACCCAGTACTTC
CASSQDSGMTGETQYF
>TRBD1|-|TRBV28|TRBJ2-7
TGTGCCAGCAGTCTTCAGTACAGGGGTACCGGTTACGAGCAGTACTTC
CASSLQYRGTGYEQYF
>-|-|TRBV5-1|TRBJ2-5
TGCGCCAGCAGCTTGGGGACATATCAAGAGACCCAGTACTTC
CASSLGTYQETQYF
>TRBD1|many|TRBV5-1|TRBJ1-1
TGCGCCAGCAGCCCGGGACAGGGATTGAACACTGAAGCTTTCTTT
CASSPGQGLNTEAFF